These 4 T cell receptor beta chains came from one sample sequenced in a study of blood T cell repertoires in COVID-19. Sequencing used immunoSEQ multiplex PCR; TCRdb keeps in-frame clones, though not all of them. The sample includes approximately 180,000 clones, over 60% of them seen just once. The sample was peripheral blood. The receptors come from a woman between 70 and 85 years old with acute or convalescent COVID-19.

This rearrangement joins TRBV10-3 to TRBJ1-5; 9 bases map to TRBD1. Trimming at V came to 4 bases and at J to 6 bases, leaving 4 bases not matched to a gene. The CDR3 contains 14 residues. Germline V lookup: CDR1 ENHRY, CDR2 SYGVKD. The CDR3, as DNA: TGTGCCATCAGTGGGGACAGGGCGATTCAGCCCCAGCATTTT. It translates to CAISGDRAIQPQHF.

In this sample, this clone turned up a few times. The chain has TRBV20-1 and TRBJ2-1, with D possibly TRBD2 on 6 matching bases. CDR1 is DFQATT, CDR2 SNEGSKA, per germline (reference sequence). This CDR3 comprises 10 residues. V was pared by 6 bases and J by 11 bases, with 11 bases between. This CDR3 is CSAGEVQQFF. In DNA, the CDR3 is TGCAGTGCCGGGGAGGTACAGCAGTTCTTC.

The CDR3 bases are TGTGCCATCAGTGAGTCGAGCCGGGACAGTCTTAGCAATCAGCCCCAGCATTTT. As protein: CAISESSRDSLSNQPQHF. The rearrangement links TRBV10-3 to TRBJ1-5; the match to TRBD1 covers 7 bases. Trimming took 0 bases from V and 0 from J; bases not matched to a gene: 8. The CDR3 runs to 18 residues. Germline CDR1 and CDR2: ENHRY and SYGVKD.

Here the CDR3 reads CASSEDTAYTEAFF. Written as DNA, the CDR3 is TGTGCCAGCAGTGAAGACACCGCATACACTGAAGCTTTCTTT. V and J are TRBV2 and TRBJ1-1; no definite D call. In germline, CDR1 is SNHLY, CDR2 FYNNEI. This CDR3 is built from 14 residues. The V end was cut by 1 base, the J end by 3 bases, with 9 bases between.